The rows below give T cell receptor beta chains drawn from one sample of a study of CD8 T cells in ankylosing spondylitis. TCRdb re-called the 5' RACE reads with MiXCR, one entry per CDR3 protein. The table lists under 200,000 distinct CDR3 sequences, 11% of them singletons. Sequencing used blood, either unsorted or a sorted T cell fraction (not recorded which). Receptor source: a male donor with ankylosing spondylitis or in good health (not recorded which). CDR3s include the opening cysteine and the closing phenylalanine or tryptophan. The order of the fields is D gene, J gene, clone size, V gene, CDR3 protein, CDR3 DNA. D genes are given only for firm matches. Clone size is not always given. Where it is, it says once, few, many or a class for expanded clones.

NA,TRBJ2-3,many,TRBV4-1,CASSLTPGSTDTQYF,TGCGCCAGCAGCCTTACTCCGGGGAGCACAGATACGCAGTATTTT
NA,TRBJ1-3,many,TRBV5-1,CASTPTPTGVNTIYF,TGCGCCAGCACCCCGACGCCAACGGGTGTAAACACCATATATTTT
NA,TRBJ2-7,many,TRBV20-1,CSRWFPEQYF,TGCAGTCGCTGGTTCCCCGAGCAGTACTTC
TRBD2,TRBJ2-1,NA,TRBV5-4,CASSLDLAGGHYLEQFF,TGTGCCAGCAGCTTGGATCTAGCGGGGGGTCACTACCTAGAGCAGTTCTTC
NA,TRBJ2-5,many,TRBV27,CAASTGETQYF,TGTGCAGCGTCCACTGGGGAGACCCAGTACTTC
NA,TRBJ2-1,many,TRBV12-3/TRBV12-4,CASSPSGLRTANEQFF,TGTGCCAGCAGCCCCTCGGGTCTCCGCACGGCCAATGAGCAGTTCTTC
NA,TRBJ2-7,NA,TRBV21-1,CASIPRPFHMLF,TGTGCCAGCATCCCGCGCCCTTTCCACATGCTGTTC
NA,TRBJ2-2,few,TRBV28,CASSLPERDTGELFF,TGTGCCAGCAGTTTACCCGAGCGGGACACCGGGGAGCTGTTTTTT
TRBD1,TRBJ1-4,many,TRBV5-1,CASSLQGTGEKLFF,TGCGCCAGCAGCCTACAGGGGACGGGTGAAAAACTGTTTTTT
NA,TRBJ1-1,many,TRBV7-2,CASSPQNTEAFF,TGTGCCAGCAGCCCACAGAACACTGAAGCTTTCTTT
NA,TRBJ2-2,many,TRBV12-3/TRBV12-4,CASRNLPGELFF,TGTGCCAGCAGGAACTTACCCGGGGAGCTGTTTTTT
NA,TRBJ2-3,NA,TRBV5-6,CASSVPAADTQYF,TGTGCCAGCAGCGTCCCTGCAGCGGATACGCAGTATTTT
TRBD1,TRBJ1-5,many,TRBV13,CASSLNRGGNQPQHF,TGTGCCAGCAGCTTAAACAGGGGAGGCAATCAGCCCCAGCATTTT
NA,TRBJ2-7,NA,TRBV7-9,CASSFRDRGKSYEQYF,TGTGCCAGCAGCTTTCGCGACCGGGGGAAATCCTACGAGCAGTACTTC
NA,TRBJ2-7,many,TRBV6-5,CASSYATGGTEQYF,TGTGCCAGCAGTTACGCGACAGGTGGGACCGAGCAGTACTTC
NA,TRBJ1-5,many,TRBV20-1,CSAILGGGNNQPQHF,TGCAGTGCCATTCTAGGTGGAGGTAACAATCAGCCCCAGCATTTT
TRBD1,TRBJ1-1,many,TRBV2,CASSVGQGALTEAFF,TGTGCCAGCAGTGTGGGACAGGGGGCGTTAACTGAAGCTTTCTTT
TRBD1,TRBJ2-7,many,TRBV12-3/TRBV12-4,CASSLLDRGKYEQYF,TGTGCCAGCAGTTTATTAGACAGGGGCAAATACGAGCAGTACTTC
TRBD1,TRBJ2-7,NA,TRBV14,CASSFRQGVRAYEQYF,TGTGCCAGCAGCTTCCGACAGGGGGTACGTGCCTACGAGCAGTACTTC
TRBD1,TRBJ1-2,NA,TRBV28,CANRQTGGKAGYTF,TGTGCCAACAGACAGACAGGGGGTAAAGCTGGCTACACCTTC
NA,TRBJ2-1,many,TRBV3-1,CASSQGVGSSYNEQFF,TGTGCCAGCAGCCAAGGGGTGGGGTCATCCTACAATGAGCAGTTCTTC
TRBD1,TRBJ1-2,many,TRBV5-1,CASSTGQAAYGYTF,TGCGCCAGCAGTACGGGACAGGCGGCCTATGGCTACACCTTC
TRBD1,TRBJ1-6,many,TRBV10-3,CAIRQGNNSPLHF,TGTGCCATCAGACAGGGGAATAATTCACCCCTCCACTTT
TRBD2,TRBJ2-3,many,TRBV20-1,CSAVTSGADTQYF,TGCAGTGCAGTGACTAGCGGAGCAGATACGCAGTATTTT
TRBD2,TRBJ2-3,many,TRBV12-3/TRBV12-4,CASSLIAGKGDTQYF,TGTGCCAGCAGTTTAATAGCGGGAAAGGGAGATACGCAGTATTTT
NA,TRBJ2-2,many,TRBV5-1,CASSLTRDTNTGELFF,TGCGCCAGCAGCTTGACTAGGGACACGAACACCGGGGAGCTGTTTTTT